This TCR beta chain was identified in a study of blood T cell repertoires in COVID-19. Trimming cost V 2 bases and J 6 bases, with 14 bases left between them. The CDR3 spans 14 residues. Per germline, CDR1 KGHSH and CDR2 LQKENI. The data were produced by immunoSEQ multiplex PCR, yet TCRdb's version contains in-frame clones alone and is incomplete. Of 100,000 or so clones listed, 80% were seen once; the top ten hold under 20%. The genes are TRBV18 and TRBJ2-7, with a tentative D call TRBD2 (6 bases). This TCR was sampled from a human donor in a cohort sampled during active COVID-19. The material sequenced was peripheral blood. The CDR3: CASSPRRDSGEQYF. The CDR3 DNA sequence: TGTGCCAGCTCACCAAGGAGGGACTCTGGCGAGCAGTACTTC.